Each of the 30 T cell receptor beta chains below was sequenced from the same sample in a study of T cell changes during pregnancy in multiple sclerosis. This table comes from immunoSEQ multiplex PCR, and its TCRdb copy is limited to in-frame clones, with some not included. The data hold under 55,000 clones, with 94% observed a single time. Sequencing used CD4+ T cells from peripheral blood mononuclear cells, obtained in the third trimester of pregnancy. The receptors stem from a female donor with multiple sclerosis, enrolled in a pregnancy study.

The V call is TRBV27, the J call TRBJ1-5, with 7 bases aligning to TRBD1. Germline loops: CDR1 MNHEY, CDR2 SMNVEV (reference sequence). The junction had 6 bases not matched to a gene; V was cut back by 4 bases and J by 0 bases. The CDR3 is 16 amino acids. For the CDR3, the DNA is TGTGCCAGCAGTTCCGGGACAGCGATTAGCAATCAGCCCCAGCATTTT. Its protein is CASSSGTAISNQPQHF.

In nucleotides, the CDR3 is TGTGCCAGTAGAAATAGCGGGGCGAACACCGGGGAGCTGTTTTTT. Translating it yields CASRNSGANTGELFF. This rearrangement joins TRBV19 to TRBJ2-2, with 8 nucleotides matching TRBD2. The CDR3 loop spans 15 amino acids. CDR1 is LNHDA, CDR2 SQIVND, per germline (reference sequence). The trim removed 6 bases at V and 0 bases at J, leaving 3 bases unmatched.

This clone has only one observation. This chain connects TRBV5-6 to TRBJ2-6, with 9 nucleotides matching TRBD1. Germline loops: CDR1 SGHDT, CDR2 YYEEEE. The CDR3 extends over 17 amino acids. V lost 1 base to trimming and J lost 2 bases; unmatched junction nucleotides: 4. CDR3 residues: CASSLTGGFAGANVLTF. DNA for the CDR3: TGTGCCAGCAGCTTGACAGGGGGCTTCGCTGGGGCCAACGTCCTGACTTTC.

This chain connects TRBV27 to TRBJ1-2, with 8 bases aligning to TRBD1. Looked up from germline, CDR1 is MNHEY and CDR2 is SMNVEV (reference sequence). The length of the CDR3 is 14 residues. V gave up 2 bases and J gave up 8 bases; unmatched junction bases: 7. CDR3 nucleotides: TGTGCCAGCAGTTTACAGGGGGCGAGGTCGGGCTACACCTTC. Protein: CASSLQGARSGYTF.

The rearrangement joins TRBV6-5 to TRBJ1-6; no clear D gene. Trimming pared 2 bases from V and 10 bases from J, leaving 15 bases between. This CDR3 comprises 15 residues. Per the germline V gene, CDR1 is MNHEY and CDR2 is SVGAGI. The CDR3 DNA reads as TGTGCCAGCAGTTACGGAACCGGTCAGCGCTCACCCCTCCACTTT. Protein sequence: CASSYGTGQRSPLHF.

The V call is TRBV30, the J call TRBJ1-2; perhaps TRBD1 as D (5 bases). The CDR3 has 13 residues. The germline CDR1 and CDR2 sequences are GTSNPN and SVGIG (reference sequence). V gave up 0 bases and J gave up 7 bases, with 12 bases separating them. The CDR3 nucleotides are TGTGCCTGGAGTGTACGGGGGGGAAGTGGCTACACCTTC. Amino acids: CAWSVRGGSGYTF.

To note about this clone: A read error may account for a junction end that differs from germline. J is TRBJ1-6 and V is TRBV15, with 7 bases lining up with TRBD1. Per germline, CDR1 LNHNV and CDR2 YYDKDF (reference sequence). This CDR3 contains 15 residues. The CDR3 region is CATSGDRVRNSPLHF. The CDR3 DNA sequence: TGTGCCACCAGCGGAGACAGGGTTCGAAATTCACCCCTCCACTTT.

CDR3 nucleotide sequence: TGCGCCAGCAGCGACGGACAGGTCGGGGAGCTGTTTTTT. Its protein product is CASSDGQVGELFF. The genes are TRBV5-1 and TRBJ2-2; 7 nucleotides align to TRBD1. The CDR3 is 13 amino acids. Germline V CDR1 and CDR2: SGHRS, YFSETQ. J gave up 7 bases and V 4 bases, and 4 bases lay outside the gene matches.

This chain connects TRBV5-6 to TRBJ2-2, with 9 bases matching TRBD1. The CDR3 has 16 amino acids. V was clipped by 0 bases and J by 3 bases; unmatched bases: 3. CDR1 is SGHDT, CDR2 YYEEEE, per germline. Here the CDR3 reads CASSLAGQGYTGELFF. The DNA of the CDR3 is TGTGCCAGCAGCTTGGCGGGACAGGGATACACCGGGGAGCTGTTTTTT.

This chain joins TRBV11-2 and TRBJ2-2; TRBD1 agrees at 9 bases. Trimming took 3 bases from V and 0 from J; bases not matched to a gene: 2. CDR1 is SGHAT and CDR2 is FQNNGV in the germline V gene. The CDR3 loop spans 16 amino acids. The CDR3 sequence is CASSFGTGTNTGELFF. The CDR3 nucleotides read TGTGCCAGCAGCTTTGGGACAGGGACGAACACCGGGGAGCTGTTTTTT.

The chain combines TRBV6-6 with TRBJ2-3; D not resolved. CDR1 MNHNY and CDR2 SVGAGI come from the germline V gene (reference sequence). The length of the CDR3 is 14 residues. V lost 6 bases and J 0 bases, leaving 10 bases between the germline ends. CDR3 region: CASSHRESTDTQYF. The CDR3 DNA is TGTGCCAGCAGCCACCGCGAGAGCACAGATACGCAGTATTTT.

The V and J genes are TRBV9 and TRBJ2-3; TRBD2 aligns across 7 bases. In germline, CDR1 is SGDLS, CDR2 YYNGEE. The CDR3 covers 15 residues. J was trimmed by 2 bases and V by 0 bases; bases with no gene match: 3. CDR3 residues: CASSVASGNTDTQYF. Here the CDR3 DNA reads TGTGCCAGCAGCGTAGCTAGCGGAAACACAGATACGCAGTATTTT.

The V call is TRBV19, the J call TRBJ1-1, with D unresolved. V lost 6 bases, J lost 0 bases, and 11 bases lay in between. The CDR3 is 14 amino acids. The germline V gene encodes CDR1 LNHDA and CDR2 SQIVND (reference sequence). CDR3 in amino acids: CASRHPTMNTEAFF. The DNA for the CDR3 is TGTGCCAGTAGACACCCGACAATGAACACTGAAGCTTTCTTT. The full variable domain, rest sourced from reference TRBV19 and TRBJ1-1, is DGGITQSPKYLFRKEGQNVTLSCEQNLNHDAMYWYRQDPGQGLRLIYYSQIVNDFQKGDIAEGYSVSREKKESFPLTVTSAQKNPTAFYLCASRHPTMNTEAFFGQGTRLTVV.

The chain recombines TRBV19 with TRBJ2-1, with D possibly TRBD2 on 5 matching bases. There are 16 residues in the CDR3. The V end lost 3 bases, the J end lost 4 bases, and 16 bases lay between the germline ends. In germline, CDR1 is LNHDA, CDR2 SQIVND (reference sequence). The CDR3 DNA sequence: TGTGCCAGTAGTATCTCTGTGGGAGATATATACAATGAGCAGTTCTTC. Encoded protein: CASSISVGDIYNEQFF.

The chain couples TRBV18 to TRBJ2-1; TRBD2 agrees at 9 bases. Germline CDR1 is KGHSH and CDR2 is LQKENI. The CDR3 loop spans 15 amino acids. With V trimmed by 2 bases and J by 10 bases, 9 bases remained unmatched. DNA for the CDR3: TGTGCCAGCTCACCAAGACTAGCGGAGTCACCCGAGCAGTTCTTC. This sequence encodes CASSPRLAESPEQFF. The whole variable domain, remainder taken from reference TRBV18 and TRBJ2-1, is NAGVMQNPRHLVRRRGQEARLRCSPMKGHSHVYWYRQLPEEGLKFMVYLQKENIIDESGMPKERFSAEFPKEGPSILRIQQVVRGDSAAYFCASSPRLAESPEQFFGPGTRLTVL.

The chain links TRBV30 to TRBJ1-5; D is possibly TRBD1 (5 bases). The germline CDR1 and CDR2 sequences are GTSNPN and SVGIG (reference sequence). The CDR3 is 19 residues long. Between the trimmed V and J ends, which lost 1 base and 5 bases, there was a span of 27 bases. The CDR3 region has the DNA TGTGCCTGGAGTGCAGGGATGGGTGTAGCTCGGAACGCGGATCAGCCCCAGCATTTT. As protein: CAWSAGMGVARNADQPQHF.

The chain carries TRBV29-1 and TRBJ2-3; tentatively, D is TRBD1 (6 bases). Trimming removed 7 bases from V and 3 bases from J, with 17 bases in between. Germline V gene sequence: CDR1 SQVTM, CDR2 ANQGSEA. This CDR3 comprises 14 residues. CDR3 nucleotide sequence: TGCAGCGCCCTTACAGGGTTTAGAACAGATACGCAGTATTTT. Translating it yields CSALTGFRTDTQYF.

The chain joins TRBV6-1 to TRBJ1-6; TRBD1 is a possible D gene (6 bases). Germline V lookup: CDR1 MNHNS, CDR2 SASEGT. The CDR3 extends over 13 amino acids. Trimming took off 5 bases at V and 7 bases at J, with 9 bases between the two ends. This CDR3 reads CASSLTGNSPLHF. CDR3 in DNA: TGTGCCAGCAGTCTTACAGGGAATTCACCCCTCCACTTT.

The sample holds one count of this clone. The J gene is TRBJ2-6, the V gene TRBV14; D uncertain. Trimming left V 0 bases short and J 2 bases short, with 11 bases between. Per the germline V gene, CDR1 is SGHDN and CDR2 is FVKESK. This CDR3 has 17 amino acids. The CDR3 nucleotides read TGTGCCAGCAGCCAAGATCTCGGCAGGACTGGGGCCAACGTCCTGACTTTC. Encoded protein: CASSQDLGRTGANVLTF.

The chain has TRBV2 and TRBJ2-7, with TRBD1 identical over 7 bases. This CDR3 comprises 15 residues. Germline loops: CDR1 SNHLY, CDR2 FYNNEI. V was pared by 6 bases and J by 0 bases, with 8 bases of the junction left unmatched. In DNA, the CDR3 is TGTGCCAGCAGAGCGGACAGGACCAGCTCCTACGAGCAGTACTTC. Protein sequence: CASRADRTSSYEQYF.

The chain uses TRBV7-2 and TRBJ2-1; TRBD1 is a possible D gene (7 bases). This CDR3 is 16 amino acids long. Trimming removed 8 bases from V and 8 bases from J, with 25 bases in between. CDR1 is SGHTA and CDR2 is FQGNSA in the germline V gene. Here the CDR3 reads CASSPSGVVGGDEQFF. The CDR3 DNA follows: TGTGCCAGCTCCCCCTCGGGGGTAGTAGGGGGCGATGAGCAGTTCTTC.

The chain links TRBV18 to TRBJ1-1, with 9 bases that match TRBD1. CDR1 and CDR2 (germline): KGHSH, LQKENI. The CDR3 contains 14 residues. V gave up 6 bases and J gave up 3 bases; unmatched junction bases: 5. CDR3 bases: TGTGCCAGCTCGGTACAGGGGGCAGACACTGAAGCTTTCTTT. Amino acids: CASSVQGADTEAFF.

The chain combines TRBV18 with TRBJ1-6; TRBD1 is a possible D gene (5 bases). The CDR3 loop spans 15 amino acids. Germline V gene lookup returns CDR1 KGHSH and CDR2 LQKENI. V was clipped by 2 bases and J by 7 bases, with 12 bases between them. This CDR3 is CASSPVRVWNSPLHF. The CDR3 bases are TGTGCCAGCTCACCAGTCAGGGTGTGGAATTCACCCCTCCACTTT. The variable domain in full, completed from reference TRBV18 and TRBJ1-6, reads NAGVMQNPRHLVRRRGQEARLRCSPMKGHSHVYWYRQLPEEGLKFMVYLQKENIIDESGMPKERFSAEFPKEGPSILRIQQVVRGDSAAYFCASSPVRVWNSPLHFGNGTRLTVT.

The V gene is TRBV4-1, the J gene TRBJ2-7; 7 nucleotides line up with TRBD2. The CDR3 has 17 residues. The ends lost 2 bases at V and 2 bases at J; junction bases unmatched: 12. The germline gives CDR1 MGHRA, CDR2 YSYEKL. CDR3 amino acids: CASSQHTGGGWPYEQYF. In nucleotides, the CDR3 is TGCGCCAGCAGCCAACACACTGGGGGGGGATGGCCCTACGAGCAGTACTTC.

The chain couples TRBV27 to TRBJ1-5; D not resolved. V lost 2 bases and J 4 bases, leaving 6 bases between the germline ends. Germline V gene data show CDR1 as MNHEY and CDR2 as SMNVEV (reference sequence). The CDR3 totals 13 residues. The CDR3: CASSLRVNQPQHF. In DNA form, the CDR3 reads TGTGCCAGCAGTTTACGTGTAAATCAGCCCCAGCATTTT.

Concerning this clone itself: At one boundary the junction diverges from the germline segment, which might be a read error. This chain connects TRBV7-3 to TRBJ2-1; TRBD2 matches at 9 bases. The length of the CDR3 is 16 residues. The germline gives CDR1 SGHTA, CDR2 FQGTGA. The CDR3 coding sequence is TGTGCCAGCAGCAAGAACGGCGGGAGGGCCTACAATGAGCAGCTCTTC. Translated, it gives CASSKNGGRAYNEQLF.

The V call is TRBV6-5, the J call TRBJ1-5; the match to TRBD1 covers 7 bases. This CDR3 has 15 amino acids. Germline CDR1 MNHEY, CDR2 SVGAGI. After removal of 6 bases from V and 0 bases from J, the junction contained 5 bases not matched to a gene. CDR3 protein: CASRSTGVSNQPQHF. The CDR3 nucleotides are TGTGCCAGCAGGTCTACAGGGGTTAGCAATCAGCCCCAGCATTTT.

As DNA, the CDR3 is TGTGCCAGCAGCCCGGGGGATGGGAGCTCCTACAATGAGCAGTTCTTC. Its translation: CASSPGDGSSYNEQFF. The chain has TRBV7-9 and TRBJ2-1, with a tentative D call TRBD2 (6 bases). Trimming took 5 bases from V and 0 from J, leaving 14 bases between them. CDR3 length equals 16 residues. Germline loops: CDR1 SEHNR, CDR2 FQNEAQ (reference sequence). Supplemented by reference TRBV7-9 and TRBJ2-1, the full variable domain reads DTGVSQNPRHKITKRGQNVTFRCDPISEHNRLYWYRQTLGQGPEFLTYFQNEAQLEKSRLLSDRFSAERPKGSFSTLEIQRTEQGDSAMYLCASSPGDGSSYNEQFFGPGTRLTVL.

Concerning this clone: It is likely a read error, because the conserved phenylalanine at the end of the CDR3 is missing. This sequence joins TRBV5-6 and TRBJ2-7; D uncertain. V lost 4 bases to trimming and J lost 0 bases, with 14 bases between them. The CDR3 is 15 residues long. Germline CDR1 is SGHDT and CDR2 is YYEEEE. Here the CDR3 reads CASSGVDGSSYEQYL. The DNA for the CDR3 is TGTGCCAGCAGCGGCGTTGACGGGTCCTCCTACGAGCAGTACCTC.

This chain links TRBV27 with TRBJ2-2, with a tentative D call TRBD1 (5 bases). The germline V gene has CDR1 MNHEY and CDR2 SMNVEV (reference sequence). This CDR3 region has 15 residues. The V end lost 7 bases, the J end lost 5 bases, and 17 bases lay between the germline ends. The CDR3 is CASMSQDIRTGELFF. In DNA, the CDR3 is TGTGCCAGCATGAGCCAGGACATTCGGACCGGGGAGCTGTTTTTT.